These T cell receptor beta chains were read from a single sample in a study of T cell repertoires in cytomegalovirus infection. TCRdb re-called the reads through MiXCR, storing one row per CDR3 protein. The profile shows about 310,000 distinct CDR3 sequences, 17% of them singletons. The sequencing input was PBMCs. The receptors shown here come from a human donor in good health (CMV status not recorded). Some clones in this sample may be carry-over from other donors' samples. Both conserved end residues are part of each CDR3. A D gene is named only where the DNA matches it firmly. The size field is filled for only some rows; it gives once, few, many or a size class.

j_call v_call clone_size d_call cdr3_nt cdr3_aa
TRBJ1-5 TRBV4-2 many . TGTGCCAGCAGCCAAGAAGTCCCCGGATCATATAGCAATCAGCCCCAGCATTTT CASSQEVPGSYSNQPQHF
TRBJ1-5 TRBV12-5 many . TGTGCTAGTGGTCCTGACGGGCAGCCCCAGCATTTT CASGPDGQPQHF
TRBJ2-2 TRBV5-1 few . TGCGCCAGCAGCTTGGCCGACGGTTTCACCGGGGAGCTGTTTTTT CASSLADGFTGELFF
TRBJ2-1 TRBV7-2 many TRBD1 TGTGCCAGCAGCCCGGGACAGGCTTACAATGAGCAGTTCTTC CASSPGQAYNEQFF
TRBJ2-1 TRBV29-1 . . TGCAGCGTTGAAGAAGCAGGGCGTACGAATGAGCAGTTCTTC CSVEEAGRTNEQFF
TRBJ2-3 TRBV13 few TRBD2 TGTGCCAGCAGCTTAAAGGCGGCGGGGGGGCAGACAGATACGCAGTATTTT CASSLKAAGGQTDTQYF
TRBJ2-5 TRBV7-2 many TRBD2 TGTGCCAGCAGCTTTGTAGCGGGGGGGAAAGAGACCCAGTACTTC CASSFVAGGKETQYF
TRBJ1-4 TRBV7-9 many . TGTGCCAGCAGCCCATGGACCGGGAATGAAAAACTGTTTTTT CASSPWTGNEKLFF
TRBJ2-1 TRBV6-2/TRBV6-3 many . TGTGCCAGCAGTGGGGGGAAGGGGTATTACAATGAGCAGTTCTTC CASSGGKGYYNEQFF
TRBJ2-6 TRBV27 few . TGTGCCAGCAGTTTCGGAGGGGCCAACGTCCTGACTTTC CASSFGGANVLTF
TRBJ2-1 TRBV5-1 few TRBD1 TGCGCCAGCAGCTTGACGGGACAGCCTGTAGCTCTGGGTGAGCAGTTCTTC CASSLTGQPVALGEQFF
TRBJ1-1 TRBV20-1 . TRBD1 TGCAGTGCTAGAGGGGACAGAGGCGGGACTGAAGCTTTCTTT CSARGDRGGTEAFF
TRBJ1-1 TRBV9 few . TGTGCCAGCAGCGTAACCGGACATCCGTCGAGTGGTGCTGAAGCTTTCTTT CASSVTGHPSSGAEAFF
TRBJ2-7 TRBV6-2/TRBV6-3 . . TGTGCCACCGATCCTGGCGGGGTTCCCTACGAGCAGTACTTC CATDPGGVPYEQYF
TRBJ2-1 TRBV6-5 many . TGTGCCAGCAGGATGGGACACCCCTCCTACAATGAGCAGTTCTTC CASRMGHPSYNEQFF
TRBJ2-2 TRBV5-6 few . TGTGCCAGCAGCGTAAGAGTGAACACCGGGGAGCTGTTTTTT CASSVRVNTGELFF
TRBJ1-1 TRBV6-5 . . TGTGCCAGCAGTATACAGGCAATGAACACTGAAGCTTTCTTT CASSIQAMNTEAFF
TRBJ1-2 TRBV6-1 . TRBD1 TGTGCCAGCAGTAAGGGACAGGGGAGTGATGGCTACACCTTC CASSKGQGSDGYTF
TRBJ1-4 TRBV6-4 . . TGTGCCAGCAGTTACTCGATAGAGGGTACGGGCTCTCTCCTGTTTTTT CASSYSIEGTGSLLFF
TRBJ1-2 TRBV9 few TRBD1 TGTGCCAGCAGCGCGAGGACAGGGAACTATGGCTACACCTTC CASSARTGNYGYTF
TRBJ1-2 TRBV29-1 few . TGCAGCGCCGGACCCCCTTACGGCTACACCTTC CSAGPPYGYTF
TRBJ2-5 TRBV28 . . TGTGCCAGCAGTTTGGAAGGGATCGGGGGCCTCCAAGAGACCCAGTACTTC CASSLEGIGGLQETQYF
TRBJ2-2 TRBV12-3/TRBV12-4 many TRBD1 TGTGCCAGCAGCCTTGGGACAGGGAACACCGGGGAGCTGTTTTTT CASSLGTGNTGELFF